This T cell receptor (beta chain) was identified in a study of shared clonotypes between healthy human individuals. As for the study in general: The composition of the donors was a couple of women and a few men aged 18 to 49.

Replicate PCRs run on sorted subsets employed 200 ng DNA, about 27,000 T cell genomes. TCRdb's copy holds only in-frame clones and misses some; the assay was immunoSEQ multiplex PCR. The sample contains approximately 2.3 million clones, over 90% of which appear only once. V lost 6 bases and J 2 bases, leaving 11 bases between the germline ends. Germline CDR1 is MNHEY and CDR2 is SVGAGI. The CDR3 length is 14 residues. The chain couples TRBV6-5 to TRBJ1-3; D is undetermined. Sequences were obtained from naive CD4+ T cells from PBMCs. Subset given: CD45RA+ positively selected. The clonotype was recovered from a man between 18 and 35 years old in good health. Some clones in this sample may be carry-over from other donors' samples. For the CDR3, the DNA is TGTGCCAGCAGCCCGTTTGGGACTGGAAACACCATATATTTT. This encodes CASSPFGTGNTIYF.